This T cell receptor beta chain was profiled in a study of T cell responses to AZD1222 COVID-19 vaccine. Overall study findings and caveats: Elevations in Spike-specific TCR breadth and depth followed administration of two AZD1222 doses. Just five or six AZD1222 recipients were seropositive at baseline. Nearly half of unique spike-specific TCRs reportedly avoided B.1.351 and B.1.1.7 mutated regions.

Generated by immunoSEQ multiplex PCR, the TCRdb table keeps only in-frame clones and is missing some. The data contain 130,000 or so clones, 80% to 90% of them singletons. Germline-derived CDR1 and CDR2 are SGDLS and YYNGEE. V was cut by 4 bases and J by 3 bases, with 14 bases left in between. There are 14 residues in the CDR3. Notes on this clone: Its target is not known.

Source: peripheral blood, taken on day 0 of AZD1222 vaccination. The chain couples TRBV9 to TRBJ2-7; perhaps TRBD1 as D (5 bases). This TCR was sampled from an adult in good health. CDR3 nucleotides: TGTGCCAGCAGCCCCGGTACAGGACACTACGAGCAGTACTTC. The encoded protein is CASSPGTGHYEQYF.